A single sample gave rise to the 7 T cell receptor beta chains below, sequenced in a study of cytomegalovirus exposure and HLA in healthy donors. In the PCR, 60 Vbeta and 13 Jbeta primers were used. Clones were sequenced by immunoSEQ multiplex PCR, and TCRdb holds only the in-frame ones, with some missing. The repertoire holds under 150,000 clones, with approximately 78% as singletons. Sequenced material: PBMCs. These receptors came from a woman aged 40 to 49 in good health and CMV-seropositive.

The chain employs TRBV19 and TRBJ2-5; 8 nucleotides line up with TRBD2. The V and J ends lost 3 bases and 6 bases, in that order; junction bases with no gene match: 18. The V gene's germline CDR1 is LNHDA and CDR2 SQIVND (reference sequence). The CDR3 extends over 18 amino acids. For the CDR3, the DNA is TGTGCCAGTAGTATCGCTGGAAGGCGTTCGGGACTAGTGCAGACCCAGTACTTC. Translated, it gives CASSIAGRRSGLVQTQYF. The variable domain in full, with the rest retrieved from reference TRBV19 and TRBJ2-5, is DGGITQSPKYLFRKEGQNVTLSCEQNLNHDAMYWYRQDPGQGLRLIYYSQIVNDFQKGDIAEGYSVSREKKESFPLTVTSAQKNPTAFYLCASSIAGRRSGLVQTQYFGPGTRLLVL.

V usage is TRBV10-3 and J usage is TRBJ2-3; tentatively, D is TRBD2 (6 bases). Germline assignment: CDR1 ENHRY and CDR2 SYGVKD. Trimming took off 5 bases at V and 0 bases at J, with 15 bases between the two ends. This CDR3 spans 16 amino acids. For the CDR3, the DNA is TGTGCCATCAGTCCTGCGACTAGTTCAAGCACAGATACGCAGTATTTT. Translated, it gives CAISPATSSSTDTQYF.

The CDR3 loop is CASSGQGALQETQYF. The CDR3 DNA reads as TGCGCCAGCAGCGGACAGGGTGCGCTCCAAGAGACCCAGTACTTC. The gene calls are TRBV5-1 and TRBJ2-5; 8 bases align to TRBD1. The CDR3 runs to 15 residues. V lost 4 bases to trimming and J lost 1 base; unmatched junction nucleotides: 6. CDR1 SGHRS and CDR2 YFSETQ come from the germline V gene.

V gene TRBV14 combines with J gene TRBJ2-5; 8 nucleotides align to TRBD2. Germline V gives CDR1 SGHDN, CDR2 FVKESK. With 1 base clipped from V and 5 bases from J, the junction kept 9 bases outside the gene matches. This CDR3 comprises 16 residues. The CDR3 sequence: CASSQVDGRVSETQYF. CDR3 nucleotides: TGTGCCAGCAGCCAAGTTGACGGGAGGGTATCGGAGACCCAGTACTTC.

This clone has more than one count but fewer than ten. The gene calls are TRBV9 and TRBJ2-7; 7 nucleotides line up with TRBD1. This CDR3 has 13 amino acids. CDR1 is SGDLS, CDR2 YYNGEE, per germline. Trimming at V came to 5 bases and at J to 0 bases, leaving 2 bases not matched to a gene. Here the CDR3 reads CASSGDSSYEQYF. CDR3 coding DNA: TGTGCCAGCAGTGGGGACAGCTCCTACGAGCAGTACTTC.

The V call is TRBV27, the J call TRBJ2-1; D gene unclear. Trimming cost V 0 bases and J 6 bases, with 15 bases left between them. Germline loops: CDR1 MNHEY, CDR2 SMNVEV (reference sequence). The CDR3 has 16 residues. CDR3 amino acids: CASSLSRYSRSNEQFF. The CDR3 nucleotides read TGTGCCAGCAGTTTATCGAGATACTCCCGGAGCAATGAGCAGTTCTTC.

CDR3: CASSSQVVSGNTIYF. The CDR3 nucleotides are TGTGCCAGCAGCTCCCAGGTCGTCTCTGGAAACACCATATATTTT. The chain combines TRBV11-3 with TRBJ1-3; D is unclear. The germline V gene has CDR1 SGHNT and CDR2 YENEEA. This CDR3 has 15 residues. Trimming removed 4 bases at V and 0 bases at J, with 10 bases between.